The clone carrying this T cell receptor beta chain was picked up one time. The antigen is unknown. CDR3 length: 12 residues. Germline V gives CDR1 MNHEY, CDR2 SVGEGT. The germline V and J ends were trimmed by 8 bases and 6 bases, with 13 bases remaining between them. The sample is drawn from a study of T cells in Graves' hyperthyroidism and ophthalmopathy. Overall study results and limits: A model built on 13 V-J features separated ophthalmopathy from stable hyperthyroidism. The model's output predicted ophthalmopathy at a median of about 6.5 months prior to onset. Most clonotypes that expanded in the thyroid above 0.001 also showed up in blood.

Thyroid ultrasound, orbital computed tomography, clinical symptoms, and serum thyroxine and TRAb underpinned diagnoses. The source material, RNA transcripts, was used to amplify TCR beta CDR3 regions. An initial round of RT-PCR targeting the TCR CDR3 relied on the HTBI primer set. Each CDR3 protein gets one entry after TCRdb re-called the multiplex PCR reads with MiXCR. The sample lists about 560,000 distinct CDR3 sequences; 35% to 55% were seen once. This clonotype was sampled from a woman under 30 with Graves' hyperthyroidism. The gene calls are TRBV6-2 or TRBV6-3 and TRBJ1-2; D perhaps matches TRBD1 (5 bases). The sample comprised peripheral blood or thyroid tissue (not recorded which). The CDR3 DNA is TGTGCCAGCCGGACATCAACTCATGGCTACACCTTC. This codes for CASRTSTHGYTF.